Below, 8 T cell receptor beta chains from the same sample are listed, as sequenced in a study of T cells in Graves' hyperthyroidism and ophthalmopathy. Amplification targeted TCR beta CDR3 regions from RNA transcripts. When the TCR CDR3 underwent first-round RT-PCR, the HTBI primer set was used. TCRdb reprocessed the multiplex PCR reads via MiXCR and lists one record per CDR3 protein. The sample has about 290,000 distinct CDR3 sequences; 12% to 15% are singletons. Sequencing input: blood. The receptors shown here come from a woman in her thirties or forties with Graves' hyperthyroidism.

This clonotype has a handful of counts. The V and J genes are TRBV19 and TRBJ2-2, with 7 bases lining up with TRBD1. V lost 6 bases and J lost 2; bases outside the gene matches: 9. This CDR3 region has 16 residues. CDR1 and CDR2 from the germline V gene are LNHDA and SQIVND (reference sequence). The CDR3: CASRGSGTVNTGELFF. CDR3 bases: TGTGCCAGTAGAGGTTCCGGGACAGTTAACACCGGGGAGCTGTTTTTT.

In this sample, this clonotype turned up a few times. The chain employs TRBV4-1 and TRBJ1-4; D is undetermined. CDR1 is MGHRA and CDR2 is YSYEKL in the germline V gene. V lost 2 bases to trimming and J lost 5 bases, with 12 bases between them. The CDR3 consists of 15 residues. This chain's CDR3 is CASSQPGRGNEKLFF. The CDR3 coding sequence is TGCGCCAGCAGCCAACCTGGACGGGGAAATGAAAAACTGTTTTTT.

This clonotype was counted many times. This chain connects TRBV7-2 to TRBJ2-5; D unresolved. In germline, CDR1 is SGHTA, CDR2 FQGNSA. The CDR3 totals 13 residues. The germline V and J ends were trimmed by 8 bases and 4 bases, with 14 bases remaining between them. CDR3 protein: CASCETRLETQYF. In DNA form, the CDR3 reads TGTGCCAGCTGCGAAACTCGCTTAGAGACCCAGTACTTC.

This clonotype was found many times. The CDR3 is CATSDRPGQGVGTDTQYF. CDR3 nucleotide sequence: TGTGCCACCAGTGATCGGCCGGGACAGGGCGTTGGCACAGATACGCAGTATTTT. The V gene is TRBV24-1, the J gene TRBJ2-3; the match to TRBD1 covers 9 bases. Trimming cost V 3 bases and J 1 base; bases outside gene matches: 10. The germline CDR1 and CDR2 sequences are KGHDR and SFDVKD. The CDR3 loop spans 18 amino acids.

The chain carries TRBV11-2 and TRBJ2-7; unclear D gene. CDR3 length: 15 residues. Germline loops: CDR1 SGHAT, CDR2 FQNNGV. V lost 1 base to trimming and J lost 4 bases, with 14 bases between them. CDR3 region: CASSLVSRDRYEQYF. CDR3 in DNA: TGTGCCAGCAGCTTAGTATCCAGAGATAGATACGAGCAGTACTTC.

This clonotype was seen repeatedly, ten times or more. The chain links TRBV20-1 to TRBJ2-3; no clear D. With 1 base removed from V and 0 bases from J, the gap between germline ends came to 8 bases. The CDR3 extends over 14 amino acids. CDR1 is DFQATT, CDR2 SNEGSKA, per germline (reference sequence). The CDR3, as DNA: TGCAGTGCTAGAGGGACGGCTAGCACAGATACGCAGTATTTT. Protein: CSARGTASTDTQYF.

This clonotype was detected many times. This chain links TRBV3-1 with TRBJ2-1; D is unclear. In germline, CDR1 is LGHDT, CDR2 YNNKEL (reference sequence). V lost 2 bases, J lost 8 bases, and 7 bases lay in between. The CDR3 loop spans 12 amino acids. The CDR3 sequence: CASSQQTDEQFF. The CDR3 DNA follows: TGTGCCAGCAGCCAACAGACGGATGAGCAGTTCTTC.

This clonotype was recorded at least ten times. The V gene is TRBV11-2, the J gene TRBJ2-1; 7 bases match TRBD2. Germline V gene sequence: CDR1 SGHAT, CDR2 FQNNGV. The CDR3 is 14 amino acids. J gave up 8 bases and V 3 bases, and 7 bases lay outside the gene matches. CDR3 loop: CASSFMRESDEQFF. For the CDR3, the DNA is TGTGCCAGCAGCTTCATGCGGGAGAGCGATGAGCAGTTCTTC. Full variable domain (outside the CDR3, taken from reference TRBV11-2 and TRBJ2-1): EAGVAQSPRYKIIEKRQSVAFWCNPISGHATLYWYQQILGQGPKLLIQFQNNGVVDDSQLPKDRFSAERLKGVDSTLKIQPAKLEDSAVYLCASSFMRESDEQFFGPGTRLTVL.